This TCR beta chain is from a study of blood T cell repertoires in COVID-19. Study-wide context: Samples representing acute and convalescent COVID-19 were sourced from the United States, Italy and Spain. Sources were T cells, B-cell-depleted T cells, or PBMCs; the material itself was cDNA or gDNA.

V lost 7 bases to trimming and J lost 4 bases, with 8 bases between them. Per germline, CDR1 DFQATT and CDR2 SNEGSKA (reference sequence). The CDR3 sequence is 11 residues long. As processed by the authors: Reference gene primer amplification in the assay estimated nucleated cell counts. The data were produced by immunoSEQ multiplex PCR, yet TCRdb's version contains in-frame clones alone and is incomplete. The V and J calls and clone size were taken over from that table, and D and trimming were inferred from the DNA. The profile covers around 260,000 clones, with about four fifths appearing a single time and 15% to 19% taken by the ten largest. This clone was observed a few times.

Sequencing was performed on peripheral blood. The V and J genes are TRBV20-1 and TRBJ1-5; D gene unclear. This receptor was obtained from a person aged 65 to 79 with COVID-19, enrolled during active disease. The DNA for the CDR3 is TGCAGTGTAACCAGAAATCAGCCCCAGCATTTT. It encodes CSVTRNQPQHF.